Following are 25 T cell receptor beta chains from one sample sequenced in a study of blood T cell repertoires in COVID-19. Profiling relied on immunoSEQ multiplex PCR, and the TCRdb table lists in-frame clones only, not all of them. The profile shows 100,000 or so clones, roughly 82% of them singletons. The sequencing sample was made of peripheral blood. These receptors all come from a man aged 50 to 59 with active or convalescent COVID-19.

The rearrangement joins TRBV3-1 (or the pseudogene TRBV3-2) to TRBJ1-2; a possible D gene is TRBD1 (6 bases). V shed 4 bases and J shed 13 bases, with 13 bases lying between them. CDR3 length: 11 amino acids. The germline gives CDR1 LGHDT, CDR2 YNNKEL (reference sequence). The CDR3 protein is CASSRTDPVTF. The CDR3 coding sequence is TGTGCCAGCAGCCGGACAGATCCGGTCACCTTC.

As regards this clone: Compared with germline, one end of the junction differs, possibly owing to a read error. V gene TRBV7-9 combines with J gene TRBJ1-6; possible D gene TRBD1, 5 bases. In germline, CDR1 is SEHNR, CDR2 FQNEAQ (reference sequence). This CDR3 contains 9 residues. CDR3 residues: CASSTQGPF. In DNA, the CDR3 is TGTGCCAGCAGCACCCAGGGCCCTTTT.

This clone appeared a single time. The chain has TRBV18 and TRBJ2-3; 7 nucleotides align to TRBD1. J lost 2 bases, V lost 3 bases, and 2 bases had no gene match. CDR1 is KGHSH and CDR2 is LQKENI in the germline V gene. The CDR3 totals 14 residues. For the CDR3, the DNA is TGTGCCAGCTCACCGGGACAGCTCACAGATACGCAGTATTTT. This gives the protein CASSPGQLTDTQYF.

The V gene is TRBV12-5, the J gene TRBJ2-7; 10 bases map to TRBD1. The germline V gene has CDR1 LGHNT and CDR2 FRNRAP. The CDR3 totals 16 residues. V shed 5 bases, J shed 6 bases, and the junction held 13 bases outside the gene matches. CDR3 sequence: CASGAPRQGARIEQYF. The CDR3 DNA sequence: TGTGCTAGTGGTGCCCCGAGACAGGGGGCCCGTATCGAGCAGTACTTC.

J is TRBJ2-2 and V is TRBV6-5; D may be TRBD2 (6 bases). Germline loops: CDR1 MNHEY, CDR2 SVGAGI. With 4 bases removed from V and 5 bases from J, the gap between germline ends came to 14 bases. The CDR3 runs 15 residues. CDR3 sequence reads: CASSLSGVGTGELFF. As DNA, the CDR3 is TGTGCCAGCAGTTTGTCGGGGGTTGGGACCGGGGAGCTGTTTTTT.

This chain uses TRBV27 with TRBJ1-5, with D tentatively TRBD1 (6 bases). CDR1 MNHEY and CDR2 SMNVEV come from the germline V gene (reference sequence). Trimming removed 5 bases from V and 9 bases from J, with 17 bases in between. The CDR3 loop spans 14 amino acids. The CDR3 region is CASSPDRFEGPQHF. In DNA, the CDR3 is TGTGCCAGCAGTCCCGACAGGTTCGAGGGGCCCCAGCATTTT.

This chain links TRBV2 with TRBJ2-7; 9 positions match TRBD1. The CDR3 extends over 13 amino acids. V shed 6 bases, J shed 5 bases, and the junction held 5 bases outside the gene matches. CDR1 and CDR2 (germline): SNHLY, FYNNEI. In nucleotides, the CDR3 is TGTGCCAGCAGACCCACAGGGGGCAACGAGCAGTACGTC. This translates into CASRPTGGNEQYV.

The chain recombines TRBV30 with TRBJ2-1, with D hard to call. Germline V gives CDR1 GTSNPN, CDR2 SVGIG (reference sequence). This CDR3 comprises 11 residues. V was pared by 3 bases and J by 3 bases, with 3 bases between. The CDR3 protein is CAWSHYNEQFF. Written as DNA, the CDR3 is TGTGCCTGGAGCCACTACAATGAGCAGTTCTTC.

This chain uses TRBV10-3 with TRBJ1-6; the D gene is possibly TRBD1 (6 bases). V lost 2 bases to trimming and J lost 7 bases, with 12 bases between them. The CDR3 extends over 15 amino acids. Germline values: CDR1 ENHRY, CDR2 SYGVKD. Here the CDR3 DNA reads TGTGCCATCAGTGAGGGGGGACAAGTAAATTCACCCCTCCACTTT. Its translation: CAISEGGQVNSPLHF.

CDR3 protein: CASSQGTANTGELFF. The CDR3, as DNA: TGTGCCAGCAGCCAGGGGACGGCTAACACCGGGGAGCTGTTTTTT. The rearrangement links TRBV7-6 to TRBJ2-2; D is perhaps TRBD1 (6 bases). This CDR3 has 15 residues. Trimming pared 5 bases from V and 2 bases from J, leaving 12 bases between. CDR1 and CDR2 (germline): SGHVS, FNYEAQ.

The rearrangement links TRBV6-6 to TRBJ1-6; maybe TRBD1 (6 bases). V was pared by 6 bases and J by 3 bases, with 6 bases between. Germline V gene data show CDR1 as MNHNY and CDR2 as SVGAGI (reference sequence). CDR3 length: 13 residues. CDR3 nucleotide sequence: TGTGCCAGCAGGGACAGCTATAATTCACCCCTCCACTTT. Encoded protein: CASRDSYNSPLHF.

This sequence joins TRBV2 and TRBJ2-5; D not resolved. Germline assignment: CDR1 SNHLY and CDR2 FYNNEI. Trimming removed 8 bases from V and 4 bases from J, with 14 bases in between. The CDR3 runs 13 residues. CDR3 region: CASVASERETQYF. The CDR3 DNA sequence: TGTGCCAGCGTTGCCTCAGAGCGAGAGACCCAGTACTTC.

Here the CDR3 reads CASSSGQAQETQYF. The DNA of the CDR3 is TGTGCCAGCAGTTCGGGACAGGCACAAGAGACCCAGTACTTC. This rearrangement joins TRBV28 to TRBJ2-5; 8 nucleotides match TRBD1. The CDR3 consists of 14 residues. J lost 2 bases, V lost 4 bases, and 3 bases had no gene match. Per the germline V gene, CDR1 is MDHEN and CDR2 is SYDVKM.

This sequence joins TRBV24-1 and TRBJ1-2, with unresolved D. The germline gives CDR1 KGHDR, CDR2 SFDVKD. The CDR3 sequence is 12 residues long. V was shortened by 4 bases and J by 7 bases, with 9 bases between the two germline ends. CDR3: CATSEEGSGYTF. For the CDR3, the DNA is TGTGCCACCAGTGAGGAGGGAAGTGGCTACACCTTC.

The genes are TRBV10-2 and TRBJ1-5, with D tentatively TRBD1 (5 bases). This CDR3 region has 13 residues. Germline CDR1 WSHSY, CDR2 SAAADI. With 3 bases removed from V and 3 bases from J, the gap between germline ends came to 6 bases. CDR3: CASSEQVNQPQHF. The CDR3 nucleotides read TGCGCCAGCAGTGAACAGGTCAATCAGCCCCAGCATTTT.

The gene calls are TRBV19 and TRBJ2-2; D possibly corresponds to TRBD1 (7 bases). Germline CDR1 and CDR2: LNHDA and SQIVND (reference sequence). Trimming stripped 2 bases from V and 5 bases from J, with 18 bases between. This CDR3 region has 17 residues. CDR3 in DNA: TGTGCCAGTAGTATATTTCAGGGGGGTCCGGTAACCGGGGAGCTGTTTTTT. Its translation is CASSIFQGGPVTGELFF.

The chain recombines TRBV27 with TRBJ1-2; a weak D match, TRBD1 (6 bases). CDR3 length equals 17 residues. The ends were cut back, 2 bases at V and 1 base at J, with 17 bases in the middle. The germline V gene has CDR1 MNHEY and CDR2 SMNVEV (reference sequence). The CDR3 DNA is TGTGCCAGCAGTTTAAGGACAGAGACGAATCTTAACTATGGCTACACCTTC. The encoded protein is CASSLRTETNLNYGYTF.

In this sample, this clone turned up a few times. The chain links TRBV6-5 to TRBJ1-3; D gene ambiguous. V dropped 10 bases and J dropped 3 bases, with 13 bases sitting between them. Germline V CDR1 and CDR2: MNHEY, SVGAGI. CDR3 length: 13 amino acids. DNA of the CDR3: TGTGCCACCACGAGGTTAAATGGAAACACCATATATTTT. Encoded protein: CATTRLNGNTIYF.

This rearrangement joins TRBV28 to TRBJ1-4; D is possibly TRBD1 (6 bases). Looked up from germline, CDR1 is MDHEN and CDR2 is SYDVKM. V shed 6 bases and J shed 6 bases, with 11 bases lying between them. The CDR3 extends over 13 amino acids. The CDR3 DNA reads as TGTGCCAGCAGACAGGGATTGTATGAAAAACTGTTTTTT. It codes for CASRQGLYEKLFF.

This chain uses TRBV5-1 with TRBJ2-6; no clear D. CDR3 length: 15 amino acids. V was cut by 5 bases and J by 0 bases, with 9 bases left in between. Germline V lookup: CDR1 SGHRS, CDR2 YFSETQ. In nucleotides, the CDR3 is TGCGCCAGCAGAGTACAGCTCTCTGGGGCCAACGTCCTGACTTTC. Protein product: CASRVQLSGANVLTF.

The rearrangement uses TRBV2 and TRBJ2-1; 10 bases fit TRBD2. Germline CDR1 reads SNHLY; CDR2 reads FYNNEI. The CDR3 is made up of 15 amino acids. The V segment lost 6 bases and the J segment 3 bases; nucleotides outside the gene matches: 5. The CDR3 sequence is CASRVLAGHYNEQFF. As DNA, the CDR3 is TGTGCCAGCAGAGTACTAGCGGGGCACTACAATGAGCAGTTCTTC.

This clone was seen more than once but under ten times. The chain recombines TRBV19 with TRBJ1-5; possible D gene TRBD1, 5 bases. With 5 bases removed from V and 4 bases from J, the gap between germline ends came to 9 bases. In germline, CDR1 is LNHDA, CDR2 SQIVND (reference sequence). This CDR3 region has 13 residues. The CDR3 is CASSPGVNQPQHF. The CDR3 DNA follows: TGTGCCAGTAGTCCGGGGGTAAATCAGCCCCAGCATTTT.

As DNA, the CDR3 is TGTGCCAGCAGTTACTCGAGGATGTTAGGTGAAAAACTGTTTTTT. Translation: CASSYSRMLGEKLFF. This chain links TRBV6-5 with TRBJ1-4; D not resolved. This CDR3 is built from 15 residues. The germline CDR1 and CDR2 sequences are MNHEY and SVGAGI. V lost 0 bases and J lost 7, with 12 bases in between.

The CDR3 nucleotides are TGTGCCAGCAGCCCAGGACTGGATCCTGGAGAGCAGTACTTC. Translating gives CASSPGLDPGEQYF. This chain uses TRBV7-2 with TRBJ2-7; weak D call: TRBD2 (5 bases). In germline, CDR1 is SGHTA, CDR2 FQGNSA. This CDR3 is built from 14 residues. The V gene lost 5 bases and the J gene lost 7 bases, with 18 bases spanning the gap.

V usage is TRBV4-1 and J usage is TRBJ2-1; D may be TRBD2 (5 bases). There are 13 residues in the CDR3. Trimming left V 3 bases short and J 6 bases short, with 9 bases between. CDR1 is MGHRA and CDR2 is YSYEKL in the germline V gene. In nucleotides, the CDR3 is TGCGCCAGCAGCCATCAACTAGGCAATGAGCAGTTCTTC. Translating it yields CASSHQLGNEQFF.